The 20 T cell receptor beta chains in this list originate from one sample, sequenced in a study of prognosis after radiotherapy for stage I lung cancer. It was by two-round multiplex PCR that TCR beta CDR3 was amplified from genomic DNA. Primers specific to each TRBV and TRBJ gene were used in first-round PCR. TCRdb redid the calling of the multiplex PCR reads with MiXCR, one entry per CDR3 protein. The sample shows fewer than 65,000 distinct CDR3 sequences, about 35% of them seen only once. The material sequenced was PBMCs, taken before or after stereotactic body radiation therapy (not recorded which). The receptors come from a donor at least 50 years old with non-small cell lung cancer.

The chain has TRBV27 and TRBJ2-7, with TRBD1 matching over 9 bases. The germline V gene has CDR1 MNHEY and CDR2 SMNVEV (reference sequence). After removal of 6 bases from V and 6 bases from J, the junction contained 9 bases not matched to a gene. CDR3 length equals 14 residues. The CDR3 sequence is CASSPTGGGIEQYF. Written as DNA, the CDR3 is TGTGCCAGCAGCCCGACAGGGGGAGGGATCGAGCAGTACTTC.

This clonotype was detected many times. Written as DNA, the CDR3 is TGTGCCAGCAGTCTAGGACTAGCGGGATTGGGAGAGACCCAGTACTTC. It yields the protein CASSLGLAGLGETQYF. This chain joins TRBV12-3 or TRBV12-4 and TRBJ2-5; 12 bases line up with TRBD2. The CDR3 loop spans 16 amino acids. V shed 5 bases and J 4 bases; nucleotides not matched to a gene: 8.

This clonotype was counted ten times or more. V gene TRBV29-1 combines with J gene TRBJ1-3, with TRBD1 as a possible D gene (5 bases). Germline CDR1 is SQVTM and CDR2 is ANQGSEA. V lost 4 bases to trimming and J lost 4 bases, with 14 bases between them. The CDR3 is made up of 14 amino acids. DNA of the CDR3: TGCAGCGTTGCAACAGGTGGTTACGGAAACACCATATATTTT. It encodes CSVATGGYGNTIYF.

V usage is TRBV24-1 and J usage is TRBJ2-1; a possible D gene is TRBD1 (5 bases). Germline V gene sequence: CDR1 KGHDR, CDR2 SFDVKD. This CDR3 region has 15 residues. Trimming removed 7 bases at V and 6 bases at J, with 18 bases between. CDR3 region: CATRVNGHGVNEQFF. As DNA, the CDR3 is TGTGCCACCAGGGTCAATGGACATGGGGTCAATGAGCAGTTCTTC.

This clonotype came up a few times. A much more abundant neighbour one base away suggests this may be a read error. The gene calls are TRBV7-2 and TRBJ2-3; D gene ambiguous. The germline V and J ends were trimmed by 5 bases and 7 bases, with 10 bases remaining between them. Germline V lookup: CDR1 SGHTA, CDR2 FQGNSA. The CDR3 has 12 residues. As DNA, the CDR3 is TGTGCCAGCAGCCCCCAGTGGTATACGCAGTATTTT. This gives the protein CASSPQWYTQYF.

There are many counts of this clonotype. This rearrangement joins TRBV27 to TRBJ2-5; no reliable D call. The CDR3 has 17 residues. Trimming cost V 6 bases and J 3 bases, with 23 bases left between them. The V gene's germline CDR1 is MNHEY and CDR2 SMNVEV (reference sequence). In DNA form, the CDR3 reads TGTGCCAGCAGCAGCGTCGGCATCCCTTACGCAAAAGAGACCCAGTACTTC. The encoded protein is CASSSVGIPYAKETQYF.

This clonotype was found many times. This rearrangement joins TRBV7-2 to TRBJ2-3; 8 bases match TRBD1. This CDR3 is 15 amino acids long. The V gene's germline CDR1 is SGHTA and CDR2 FQGNSA. V trimming: 2 bases; J trimming: 1 base; junction bases outside the gene matches: 2. The CDR3 spells CASSLTGQGTDTQYF. Here the CDR3 DNA reads TGTGCCAGCAGCTTAACGGGACAGGGCACAGATACGCAGTATTTT.

In regard to this clonotype: A read error may explain this, as a much larger clone is one base away. CDR3 region: CAISLEAVTGTSGLEQYF. CDR3 coding DNA: TGTGCCATCAGCTTAGAGGCCGTTACCGGGACTAGCGGCCTAGAGCAGTACTTC. The chain has TRBV11-2 and TRBJ2-7, with 11 bases identical to TRBD2. CDR3 size: 18 residues. CDR1 is SGHAT, CDR2 FQNNGV, per germline.

This chain connects TRBV11-2 to TRBJ2-7; a possible D gene is TRBD2 (5 bases). In germline, CDR1 is SGHAT, CDR2 FQNNGV. The ends were cut back, 5 bases at V and 3 bases at J, with 26 bases in the middle. This CDR3 contains 18 residues. CDR3 region: CASSPTIARTSGLYEQYF. The CDR3, as DNA: TGTGCCAGCAGCCCGACCATAGCTAGGACCAGCGGCCTCTACGAGCAGTACTTC.

In this sample, this clonotype turned up many times. The chain couples TRBV6-1 to TRBJ2-6; D is unclear. V lost 7 bases and J 2 bases, leaving 9 bases between the germline ends. The CDR3 length is 14 residues. Germline loops: CDR1 MNHNS, CDR2 SASEGT. The CDR3 DNA reads as TGTGCCAGCAACCCTGCTGCTGGGGCCAACGTCCTGACTTTC. Translation gives CASNPAAGANVLTF.

This clonotype was found many times. This sequence joins TRBV28 and TRBJ2-2; no reliable D call. CDR1 is MDHEN, CDR2 SYDVKM, per germline. Trimming removed 1 base at V and 4 bases at J, with 4 bases between. The CDR3 loop spans 13 amino acids. The DNA for the CDR3 is TGTGCCAGCAGTTTATACGGCACCGGGGAGCTGTTTTTT. This translates into CASSLYGTGELFF.

This clonotype was seen only a few times. Since a far larger clone is one base different, this is likely a read error. J is TRBJ1-2 and V is TRBV25-1; 12 nucleotides align to TRBD1. V lost 5 bases to trimming and J lost 6 bases; unmatched junction nucleotides: 16. Germline CDR1 is MGHDK and CDR2 is SYGVNS. CDR3 size: 18 residues. The CDR3 bases are TGTGCCAGCAGTACTCCCGGGACAGGGGGCGCGAGGTTACATGGCTACACCTTC. Translating it yields CASSTPGTGGARLHGYTF.

A remark on this clonotype: This may be a read error: a much more frequent sequence differs by one nucleotide. This chain links TRBV20-1 with TRBJ2-5, with a possible D match to TRBD2 (5 bases). Germline CDR1 and CDR2: DFQATT and SNEGSKA (reference sequence). This CDR3 is built from 12 residues. The CDR3 sequence: CSARDLRETKYF. CDR3 nucleotide sequence: TGCAGTGCTAGGGATCTGAGGGAGACCAAGTACTTC.

This clonotype was seen many times. The chain recombines TRBV7-9 with TRBJ2-5, with D possibly called TRBD1 or TRBD2 (5 bases each). The V end was cut by 5 bases, the J end by 1 base, with 14 bases between. The V gene's germline CDR1 is SEHNR and CDR2 FQNEAQ (reference sequence). This CDR3 comprises 15 residues. The CDR3 here is CASSRPSRGQETQYF. The CDR3 DNA sequence: TGTGCCAGCAGCCGACCGTCGAGGGGCCAAGAGACCCAGTACTTC. The full variable domain, rest sourced from reference TRBV7-9 and TRBJ2-5, is DTGVSQNPRHKITKRGQNVTFRCDPISEHNRLYWYRQTLGQGPEFLTYFQNEAQLEKSRLLSDRFSAERPKGSFSTLEIQRTEQGDSAMYLCASSRPSRGQETQYFGPGTRLLVL.

This sequence joins TRBV11-3 and TRBJ2-1; D is unresolved. The CDR3 sequence is 15 residues long. The germline V gene has CDR1 SGHNT and CDR2 YENEEA. With 5 bases removed from V and 9 bases from J, the gap between germline ends came to 20 bases. The chain's CDR3 is CASSKDRLSWAEQFF. CDR3 DNA: TGTGCCAGCAGCAAAGATCGTCTTAGTTGGGCTGAGCAGTTCTTC.

Regarding this clonotype: This clone may be a read error of a much larger clone one base away. This chain links TRBV5-4 with TRBJ2-5; D is uncertain. This CDR3 comprises 14 residues. CDR1 is SGHNT, CDR2 YYREEE, per germline (reference sequence). The chain's CDR3 is CASSLAQLQENQYF. CDR3 sequence (DNA): TGTGCCAGCAGCTTGGCACAGCTTCAAGAGAACCAGTACTTC.

On this clonotype itself: Since a much larger clone is just one base distant, this may be a read error. This sequence joins TRBV20-1 and TRBJ2-1; the D is unclear. The V gene lost 4 bases and the J gene lost 3 bases, with 7 bases spanning the gap. There are 12 residues in the CDR3. Per germline, CDR1 DFQATT and CDR2 SNEGSKA (reference sequence). This chain's CDR3 is CSAMPIYNEQFF. The CDR3 DNA reads TGCAGTGCTATGCCCATCTACAATGAGCAGTTCTTC.

This sequence joins TRBV7-9 and TRBJ2-4; D might be TRBD1 or TRBD2, each matching 7 bases. With 6 bases removed from V and 2 bases from J, the gap between germline ends came to 17 bases. Germline-derived CDR1 and CDR2 are SEHNR and FQNEAQ (reference sequence). This CDR3 spans 16 amino acids. The CDR3 loop reads CASRAPGGGTKNIQYF. The CDR3 nucleotides are TGTGCCAGCAGAGCCCCAGGGGGAGGGACCAAAAACATTCAGTACTTC.

Notes on this clonotype: The conserved phenylalanine or tryptophan normally closing the CDR3 is absent here, so this likely arose from a read error. The V and J genes are TRBV6-1 and TRBJ2-7; 8 nucleotides align to TRBD1. CDR1 MNHNS and CDR2 SASEGT come from the germline V gene. With V trimmed by 7 bases and J by 5 bases, 13 bases remained unmatched. The CDR3 has 15 residues. Here the CDR3 reads CASIGQGRGLNEQYL. In DNA, the CDR3 is TGTGCCAGCATCGGACAGGGTAGGGGGTTGAACGAGCAGTACCTC.

This clonotype has ten or more counts. V is TRBV5-1 and J is TRBJ2-7, with D possibly matching TRBD1 (6 bases). V shed 4 bases and J shed 0 bases, with 11 bases lying between them. Germline V CDR1 and CDR2: SGHRS, YFSETQ. This CDR3 has 14 amino acids. DNA for the CDR3: TGCGCCAGCAGCCATCAGGGGACCTCCTACGAGCAGTACTTC. It specifies CASSHQGTSYEQYF.